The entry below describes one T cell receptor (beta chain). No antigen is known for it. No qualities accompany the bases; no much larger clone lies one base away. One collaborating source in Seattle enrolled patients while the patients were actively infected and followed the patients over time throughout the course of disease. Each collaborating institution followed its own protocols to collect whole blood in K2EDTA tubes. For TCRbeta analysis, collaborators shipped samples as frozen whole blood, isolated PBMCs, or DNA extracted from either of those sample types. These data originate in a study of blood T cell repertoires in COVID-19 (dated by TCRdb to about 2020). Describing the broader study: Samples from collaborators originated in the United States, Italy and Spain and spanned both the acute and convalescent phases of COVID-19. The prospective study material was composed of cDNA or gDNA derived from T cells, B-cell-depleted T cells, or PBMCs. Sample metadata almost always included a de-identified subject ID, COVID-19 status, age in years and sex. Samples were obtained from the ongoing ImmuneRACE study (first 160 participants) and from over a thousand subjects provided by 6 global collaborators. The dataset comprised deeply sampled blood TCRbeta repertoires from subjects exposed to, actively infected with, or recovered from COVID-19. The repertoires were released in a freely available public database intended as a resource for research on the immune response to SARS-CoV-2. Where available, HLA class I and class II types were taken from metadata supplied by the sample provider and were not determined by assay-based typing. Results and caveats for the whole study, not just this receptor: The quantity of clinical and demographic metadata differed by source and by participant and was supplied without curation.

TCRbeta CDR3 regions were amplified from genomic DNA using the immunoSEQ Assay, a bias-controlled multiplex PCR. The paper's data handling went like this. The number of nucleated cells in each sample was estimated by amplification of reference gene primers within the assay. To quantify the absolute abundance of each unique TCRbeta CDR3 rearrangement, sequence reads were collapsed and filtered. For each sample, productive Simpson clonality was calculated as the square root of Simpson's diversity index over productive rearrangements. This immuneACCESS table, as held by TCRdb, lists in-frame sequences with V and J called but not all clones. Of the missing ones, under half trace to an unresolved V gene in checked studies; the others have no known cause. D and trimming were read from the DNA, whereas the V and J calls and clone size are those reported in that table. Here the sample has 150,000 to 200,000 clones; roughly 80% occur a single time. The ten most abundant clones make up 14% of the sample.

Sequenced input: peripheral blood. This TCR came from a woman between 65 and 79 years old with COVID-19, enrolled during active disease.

This receptor carries the CDR3 CASRGTGGSRTEAFF. The nucleotide sequence is given as TGTGCCAGCAGGGGGACAGGGGGCTCCAGAACTGAAGCTTTCTTT. The chain is assembled from TRBV3-1 (or the pseudogene TRBV3-2) and TRBJ1-1; the central 12 bases match TRBD1. The CDR3 goes from the cysteine to the phenylalanine over 15 residues. The sequence is cut down to CDR3 DNA, 45 bases in frame from base 1. The germline V gene (reference sequence) yields LGHDT for CDR1 and YNNKEL for CDR2. Clipping removes 6 bases from V and 5 bases from J, with 7 as the unmatched junction base count.